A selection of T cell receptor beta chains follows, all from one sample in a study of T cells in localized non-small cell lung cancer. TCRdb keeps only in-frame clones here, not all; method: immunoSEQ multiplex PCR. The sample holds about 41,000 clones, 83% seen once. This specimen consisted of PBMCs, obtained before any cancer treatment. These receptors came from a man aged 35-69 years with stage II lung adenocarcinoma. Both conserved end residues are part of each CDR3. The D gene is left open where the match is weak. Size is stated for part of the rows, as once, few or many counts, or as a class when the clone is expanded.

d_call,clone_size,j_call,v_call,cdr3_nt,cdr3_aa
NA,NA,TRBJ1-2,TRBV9,TGTGCCAGCTGGGGTTTACGGGGGGCCAGGTATGGCTACACCTTC,CASWGLRGARYGYTF
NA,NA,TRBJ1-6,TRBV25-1,TGTGCCAGCAGTGAAACCGGGTCCTATAATTCACCCCTCCACTTT,CASSETGSYNSPLHF
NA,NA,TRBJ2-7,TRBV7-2,TGTGCCAGCAGCCTATCGGGGCAGGGGACAAACTACGAGCAGTACTTC,CASSLSGQGTNYEQYF
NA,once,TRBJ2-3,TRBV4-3,TGCGCCAGCAGCCAAACTGCGAGGGAAACAGATACGCAGTATTTT,CASSQTARETDTQYF
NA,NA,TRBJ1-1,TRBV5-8,TGTGCCAGCACTCCCGGACGAAACACTGAAGCTTTCTTT,CASTPGRNTEAFF
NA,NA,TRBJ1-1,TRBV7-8,TGTGCCAGCAGCTTAGTTAGCGAAGCTTTCTTT,CASSLVSEAFF
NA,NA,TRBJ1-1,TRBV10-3,TGTGCCATCAGTGGACTTGGGGACACTGAAGCTTTCTTT,CAISGLGDTEAFF
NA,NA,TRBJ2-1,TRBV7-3,TGTGCCAGCAGTTCGACGGGGGAAGAGCAGTTCTTC,CASSSTGEEQFF
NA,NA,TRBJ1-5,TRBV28,TGTGCCAGCGGCGGGGCAGGCAATCAGCCCCAGCATTTT,CASGGAGNQPQHF
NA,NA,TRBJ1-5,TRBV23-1,TGCGCCAGCAGTCAGCAACCCGATCAGCCCCAGCATTTT,CASSQQPDQPQHF
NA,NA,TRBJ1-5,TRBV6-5,TGTGCCAGCAGTTACTCGGGGACGGGTAATCAGCCCCAGCATTTT,CASSYSGTGNQPQHF
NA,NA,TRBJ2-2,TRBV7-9,TGTGCCAGCAGTTGGGGGGCTGGGACCGGGGAGCTGTTTTTT,CASSWGAGTGELFF
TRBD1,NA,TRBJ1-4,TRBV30,TGTGCCTGTTCCAGGGGGGGGACAAATAATGAAAAACTGTTTTTT,CACSRGGTNNEKLFF
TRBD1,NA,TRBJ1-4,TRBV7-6,TGTGCCAGCAGCAGCGGGACAGCCCGTGAAAAACTGTTTTTT,CASSSGTAREKLFF
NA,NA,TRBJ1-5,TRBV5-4,TGTGCCAGCAGTTCTCAGGGAAGGGATAATCAGCCCCAGCATTTT,CASSSQGRDNQPQHF
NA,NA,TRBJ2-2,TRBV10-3,TGTGCCATCGCTCGGGAGAACACCGGGGAGCTGTTTTTT,CAIARENTGELFF
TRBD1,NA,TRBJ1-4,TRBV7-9,TGTGCCAGCAGCTTCTCCAGACAGGGGACCGCTAATGAAAAACTGTTTTTT,CASSFSRQGTANEKLFF
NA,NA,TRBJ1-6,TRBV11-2,TGTGCCAGCTCCCGACAGTATGATTCACCCCTCCACTTT,CASSRQYDSPLHF
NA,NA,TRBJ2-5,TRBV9,TGTGCCAGCAGCCCCTCGGGTCGACGTGAAGAGACCCAGTACTTC,CASSPSGRREETQYF
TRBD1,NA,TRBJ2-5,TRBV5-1,TGCGCCAGCAGCTTGGTATTCGGACAGGGGTACCAAGAGACCCAGTACTTC,CASSLVFGQGYQETQYF
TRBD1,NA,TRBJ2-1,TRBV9,TGTGCCAGCAGCGTAGCGGGACAGGGATACAATGAGCAGTTCTTC,CASSVAGQGYNEQFF
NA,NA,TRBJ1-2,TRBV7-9,TGTGCCAGCAGCCTAAGACGGGGCGACTATGGCTACACCTTC,CASSLRRGDYGYTF
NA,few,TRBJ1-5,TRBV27,TGTGCCAGCAGTTTAAGGGGGTTTGGCAATCAGCCCCAGCATTTT,CASSLRGFGNQPQHF
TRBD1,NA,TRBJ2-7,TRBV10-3,TGTGCCATCAGTGCGGGACAGGGGGGATACGAGCAGTACTTC,CAISAGQGGYEQYF
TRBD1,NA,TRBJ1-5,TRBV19,TGTGCCAGTAGCTCAGGGGGGGGTAGCAATCAGCCCCAGCATTTT,CASSSGGGSNQPQHF
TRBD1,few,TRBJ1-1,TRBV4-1,TGCGCCAGCAGCCCCTCGACAGGGGTGAACACTGAAGCTTTCTTT,CASSPSTGVNTEAFF
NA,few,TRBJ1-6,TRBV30,TGTGCCTGGATCGGGGACTCCTATAATTCACCCCTCCACTTT,CAWIGDSYNSPLHF
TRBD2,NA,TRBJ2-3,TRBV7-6,TGTGCCAGCACGTCCGGCGGGGGGTCTACAGATACGCAGTATTTT,CASTSGGGSTDTQYF
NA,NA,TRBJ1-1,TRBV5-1,TGCGCCAGCAGCTTGAACACAGGGAGGAGCACTGAAGCTTTCTTT,CASSLNTGRSTEAFF
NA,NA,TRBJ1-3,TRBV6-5,TGTGCCAGCGGGGCCGTGGGAAACACCATATATTTT,CASGAVGNTIYF
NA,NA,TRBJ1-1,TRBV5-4,TGTGCCAGCAGCTTGGTGGGACATCTGGGCGAAGCTTTCTTT,CASSLVGHLGEAFF
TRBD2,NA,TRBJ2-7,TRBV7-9,TGTGCCAGCAGCTTAGCCGGCGGGAGCTCCTACGAGCAGTACTTC,CASSLAGGSSYEQYF
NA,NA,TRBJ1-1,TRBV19,TGTGCCAGTAGTATAGACAGTTTCACTGAAGCTTTCTTT,CASSIDSFTEAFF
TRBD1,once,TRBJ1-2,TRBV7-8,TGTGCCAGCAGCTTCCACCGAAACAGGGGATCCGGCTATGGCTACACCTTC,CASSFHRNRGSGYGYTF
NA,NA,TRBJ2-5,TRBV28,TGTGCCAGCAGTAGTTGGGGGGCAAAAGAGACCCAGTACTTC,CASSSWGAKETQYF
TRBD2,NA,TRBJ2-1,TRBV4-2,TGTGCCAGCAGCCCGACTAGCGGGGGGGTCAATGAGCAGTTCTTC,CASSPTSGGVNEQFF
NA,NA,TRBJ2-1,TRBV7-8,TGTGCCAGCAGCTTAATTCTGGGTTCAGATGAGCAGTTCTTC,CASSLILGSDEQFF
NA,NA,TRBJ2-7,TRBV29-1,TGCAGCGTTGGGGACATCTTCTACGAGCAGTACTTC,CSVGDIFYEQYF
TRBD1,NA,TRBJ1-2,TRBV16,TGTGCCAGCAGCCAATCAATTACAGGGGGCGAGGGCTACACCTTC,CASSQSITGGEGYTF
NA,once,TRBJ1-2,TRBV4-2,TGTGCCAGCAGCCTCCCCGAGGGCCGGGGCTACACCTTC,CASSLPEGRGYTF
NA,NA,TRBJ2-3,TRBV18,TGTGCCAGCTCACCAAGGGGAGATACGCAGTATTTT,CASSPRGDTQYF
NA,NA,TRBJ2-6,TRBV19,TGTGCCAGTAGTATACAAACTGGGGCCAACGTCCTGACTTTC,CASSIQTGANVLTF
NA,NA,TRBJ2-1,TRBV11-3,TGTGCCAGCAGCCTGGAGGGCAATGAGCAGTTCTTC,CASSLEGNEQFF
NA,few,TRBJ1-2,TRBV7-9,TGTGCCAGCAGTATACCGACGGGAAGCTGGACAGAAGCTAACTATGGCTACACCTTC,CASSIPTGSWTEANYGYTF
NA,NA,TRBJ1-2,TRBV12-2,TGTGCAAGTCGCTTAGGGCAGGAGGATGGCTACACCTTC,CASRLGQEDGYTF
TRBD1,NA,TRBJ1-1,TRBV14,TGTGCCAGTAGCACCGCACCAGGGGGCGTCACTGAAGCTTTCTTT,CASSTAPGGVTEAFF
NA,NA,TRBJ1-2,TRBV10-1,TGCGCCAGCAGTGAGTGCGGGGGGGGCGTGAGCTATGGCTACACCTTC,CASSECGGGVSYGYTF
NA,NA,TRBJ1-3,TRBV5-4,TGTGCCAGCAGCTTCGGGGCTGCGGGAAACACCATATATTTT,CASSFGAAGNTIYF
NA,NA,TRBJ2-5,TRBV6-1,TGTGCCAGCAGTGAAGCGTCGGCAGGCCAAGAGACCCAGTACTTC,CASSEASAGQETQYF
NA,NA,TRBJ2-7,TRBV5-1,TGCGCCAGCAGCCCCCTTAGCCATACCTACGAGCAGTACTTC,CASSPLSHTYEQYF
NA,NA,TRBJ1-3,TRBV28,TGTGCCAGCAGTCCCCAGGGGAAGGGTTTCTCTGGAAACACCATATATTTT,CASSPQGKGFSGNTIYF
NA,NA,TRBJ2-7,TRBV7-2,TGTGCCAGCAGCTTAGCGCCCGGGAGCTCCTACGAGCAGTACTTC,CASSLAPGSSYEQYF
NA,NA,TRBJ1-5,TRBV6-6,TGTGCCAGCGGGCCCGTACCCCATCAGCCCCAGCATTTT,CASGPVPHQPQHF
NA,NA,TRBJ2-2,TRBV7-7,TGTGCCAGCAGCTTGGGGGAAGACACCGGGGAGCTGTTTTTT,CASSLGEDTGELFF
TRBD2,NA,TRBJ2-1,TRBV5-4,TGTGCCAGCAGCTTGCCCGGGGGGGGCCTACTTTACAATGAGCAGTTCTTC,CASSLPGGGLLYNEQFF
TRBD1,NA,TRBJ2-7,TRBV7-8,TGTGCCAGCAGCTCAAGGGGACAGACCTACGAGCAGTACTTC,CASSSRGQTYEQYF
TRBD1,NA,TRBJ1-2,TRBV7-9,TGTGCCAGCAGCAACACGGGACAGACCTATGGCTACACCTTC,CASSNTGQTYGYTF
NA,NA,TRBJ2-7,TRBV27,TGTGCCAGCAGAGTTTTTAGTGGGTGGCGGAACAAGTCCTACGAGCAGTACTTC,CASRVFSGWRNKSYEQYF
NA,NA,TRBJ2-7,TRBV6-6,TGTGCCAGCAGTCCACTGTCCAGATACGAGCAGTACTTC,CASSPLSRYEQYF